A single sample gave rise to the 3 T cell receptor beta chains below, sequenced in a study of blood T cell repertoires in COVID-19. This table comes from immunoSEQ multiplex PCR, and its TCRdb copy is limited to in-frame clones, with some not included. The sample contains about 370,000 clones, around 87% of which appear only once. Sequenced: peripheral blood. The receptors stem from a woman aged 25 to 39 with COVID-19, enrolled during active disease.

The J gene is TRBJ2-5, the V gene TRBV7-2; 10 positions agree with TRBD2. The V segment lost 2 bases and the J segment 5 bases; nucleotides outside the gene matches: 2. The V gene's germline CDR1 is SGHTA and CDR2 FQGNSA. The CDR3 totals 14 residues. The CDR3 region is CASSLWTSGETQYF. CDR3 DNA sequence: TGTGCCAGCAGCTTATGGACTAGCGGCGAGACCCAGTACTTC.

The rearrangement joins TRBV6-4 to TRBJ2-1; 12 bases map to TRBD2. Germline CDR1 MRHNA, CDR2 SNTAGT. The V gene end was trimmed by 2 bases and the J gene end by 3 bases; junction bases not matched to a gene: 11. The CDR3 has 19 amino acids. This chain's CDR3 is CASSDRTSGAAGSYNEQFF. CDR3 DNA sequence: TGTGCCAGCAGTGACAGGACTAGCGGGGCGGCGGGAAGCTACAATGAGCAGTTCTTC.

CDR3 amino acids: CASWAGGPPYNEQFF. CDR3 in DNA: TGTGCCAGCTGGGCGGGAGGGCCCCCCTACAATGAGCAGTTCTTC. The genes are TRBV28 and TRBJ2-1; 9 nucleotides align to TRBD2. The J segment lost 2 bases and the V segment lost 8 bases, leaving 7 bases of the junction unmatched. Germline values: CDR1 MDHEN, CDR2 SYDVKM. CDR3 length equals 15 residues.